This T cell receptor beta chain was obtained from a study of OX40 agonist ivuxolimab in advanced cancers. Study context: Earlier treatment with anti-PD-1, anti-PD-L1 or anti-CTLA-4 was permitted, and over 35% had received some. Partial responses were achieved by three patients: one hepatocellular carcinoma, two cutaneous melanoma. Study observations and caveats: In CD8+ T cells, expanded clones were on average more numerous than in CD4+. Dose levels from 0.1 to 3.0 mg/kg saw CD4+ and CD8+ blood T cells expand clonally by week 6.

TCRdb's copy holds only in-frame clones and misses some; the assay was immunoSEQ multiplex PCR. The sample has tens of thousands of clones; about nine tenths are singletons. Note on this clone: Its antigen is not identified.

This clonotype originated in an adult with an advanced solid tumor such as melanoma, head and neck, liver or kidney cancer. Sequenced material: CD4+ or CD8+ T cells sorted from blood, taken in a trial of the OX40 agonist ivuxolimab.

The CDR3 region is CASSGGLAGGRHEQYF. The CDR3 DNA reads TGCGCCAGCAGCGGCGGACTAGCGGGAGGTAGGCACGAGCAGTACTTC. V is TRBV5-1 and J is TRBJ2-7; 14 bases are a match to TRBD2. Germline V gene data show CDR1 as SGHRS and CDR2 as YFSETQ. CDR3 length: 16 residues. The ends lost 4 bases at V and 5 bases at J; junction bases unmatched: 8.